This T cell receptor (beta chain) was sequenced for a study of blood T cell repertoires in COVID-19. About the research overall: The United States, Italy and Spain supplied acute and convalescent COVID-19 samples. PBMCs, B-cell-depleted T cells, or T cells were the source of the cDNA or gDNA that made up the material.

How the authors handled the data: Reference gene primer amplification in the assay estimated nucleated cell counts. TCRdb keeps only in-frame clones here, not all; method: immunoSEQ multiplex PCR. V and J calls plus clone size are reproduced from that table; the DNA served to infer D and trimming. The table has around 310,000 clones, roughly 90% seen once. V was clipped by 6 bases and J by 9 bases; unmatched bases: 12. Germline CDR1 is KGHSH and CDR2 is LQKENI. The CDR3 is 16 amino acids. The specimen sequenced was peripheral blood. The TCR sequence derives from a woman between 50 and 59 years old with active or convalescent COVID-19. V and J are TRBV18 and TRBJ1-6; 9 positions agree with TRBD1. The CDR3 DNA sequence: TGTGCCAGCTCCCCCTCCCCACAGGGGGCCGGTTCACCCCTCCACTTT. Translated: CASSPSPQGAGSPLHF.